Sequencing of this T cell receptor (beta chain) was carried out in a study of T-cell memory formation after mild COVID-19. Regarding the study as a whole: Clones that contracted from day 15 to 85 were balanced CD4/CD8, while later expanders leaned CD4+.

TCRalpha and TCRbeta libraries used 5'RACE with constant-segment primers and UMIs. TCRdb reprocessed the 5' RACE reads with MiXCR, giving one entry per CDR3 protein. The sample lists 150,000 to 200,000 distinct CDR3 sequences; roughly 15% were seen once. This clonotype turned up a few times. Its antigen is undetermined. Germline V gene sequence: CDR1 SEHNR, CDR2 FQNEAQ (reference sequence). There are 13 residues in the CDR3. The ends were cut back, 5 bases at V and 6 bases at J, with 11 bases in the middle. Sequenced sample: PBMCs or a T cell subset sorted from them (not recorded which). This chain uses TRBV7-9 with TRBJ2-1, with D perhaps TRBD2 (7 bases). The receptor was derived from an adult woman who had mild COVID-19 (a few samples of this study predate the infection). Cell type and time point are not known. For the CDR3, the DNA is TGTGCCAGCAGCGGGGGGGCAGCCAATGAGCAGTTCTTC. As protein: CASSGGAANEQFF.